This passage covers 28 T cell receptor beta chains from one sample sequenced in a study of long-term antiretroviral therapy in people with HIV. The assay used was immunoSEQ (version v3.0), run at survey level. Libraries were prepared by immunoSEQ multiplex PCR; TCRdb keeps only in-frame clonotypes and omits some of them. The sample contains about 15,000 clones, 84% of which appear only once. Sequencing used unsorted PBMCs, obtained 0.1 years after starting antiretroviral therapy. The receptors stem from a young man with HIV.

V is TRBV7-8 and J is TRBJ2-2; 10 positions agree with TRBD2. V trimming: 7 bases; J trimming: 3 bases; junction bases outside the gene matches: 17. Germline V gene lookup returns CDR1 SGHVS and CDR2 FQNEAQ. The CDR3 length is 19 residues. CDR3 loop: CASTYGGLAGARYTGELFF. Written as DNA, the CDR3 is TGTGCCAGCACCTATGGCGGGCTAGCGGGGGCCAGATACACCGGGGAGCTGTTTTTT.

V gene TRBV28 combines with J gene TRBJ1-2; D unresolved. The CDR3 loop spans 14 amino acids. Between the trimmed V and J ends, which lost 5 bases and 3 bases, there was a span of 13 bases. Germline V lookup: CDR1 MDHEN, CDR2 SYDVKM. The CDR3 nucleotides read TGTGCCAGCAGTCTATCACTAAGTTACTATGGCTACACCTTC. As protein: CASSLSLSYYGYTF.

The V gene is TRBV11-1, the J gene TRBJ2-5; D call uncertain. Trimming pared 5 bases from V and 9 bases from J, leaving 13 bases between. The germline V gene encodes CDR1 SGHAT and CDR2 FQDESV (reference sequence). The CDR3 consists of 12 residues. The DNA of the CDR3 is TGTGCCAGCAGCCCCCTTAGTCTGCCCCAGTACTTC. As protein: CASSPLSLPQYF.

This CDR3 reads CASSPNSGEGLGYTF. CDR3 nucleotides: TGTGCCAGCAGCCCTAATTCGGGCGAGGGGCTTGGCTACACCTTC. The V and J genes are TRBV11-2 and TRBJ1-2; TRBD1 might be the D (5 bases). Trimming cost V 5 bases and J 7 bases, with 20 bases left between them. The length of the CDR3 is 15 residues. CDR1 SGHAT and CDR2 FQNNGV come from the germline V gene.

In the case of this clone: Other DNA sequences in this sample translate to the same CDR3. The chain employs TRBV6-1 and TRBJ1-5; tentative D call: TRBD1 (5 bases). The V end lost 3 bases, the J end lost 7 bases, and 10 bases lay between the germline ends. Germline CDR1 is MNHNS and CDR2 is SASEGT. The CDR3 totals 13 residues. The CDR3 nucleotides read TGTGCCAGCAGTGATCCCCAGGGACAGCCCCAGCATTTT. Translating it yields CASSDPQGQPQHF.

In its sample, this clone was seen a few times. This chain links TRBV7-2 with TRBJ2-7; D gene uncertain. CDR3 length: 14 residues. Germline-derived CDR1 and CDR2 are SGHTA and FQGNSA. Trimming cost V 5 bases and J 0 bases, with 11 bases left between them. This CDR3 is CASSKRTYSYEQYF. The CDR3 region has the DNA TGTGCCAGCAGCAAGAGGACGTACTCCTACGAGCAGTACTTC.

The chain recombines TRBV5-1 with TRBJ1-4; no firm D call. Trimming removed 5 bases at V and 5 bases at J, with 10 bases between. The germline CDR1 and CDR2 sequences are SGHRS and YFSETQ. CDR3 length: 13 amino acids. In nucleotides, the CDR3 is TGCGCCAGCAGGGGAGAGTTCAATGAAAAACTGTTTTTT. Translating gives CASRGEFNEKLFF.

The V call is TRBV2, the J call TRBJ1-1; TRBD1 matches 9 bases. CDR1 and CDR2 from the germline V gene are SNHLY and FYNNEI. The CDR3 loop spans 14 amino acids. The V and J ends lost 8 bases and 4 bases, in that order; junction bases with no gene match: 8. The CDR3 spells CASSQGQGFTEAFF. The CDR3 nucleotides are TGTGCCAGCTCTCAGGGACAGGGTTTCACTGAAGCTTTCTTT.

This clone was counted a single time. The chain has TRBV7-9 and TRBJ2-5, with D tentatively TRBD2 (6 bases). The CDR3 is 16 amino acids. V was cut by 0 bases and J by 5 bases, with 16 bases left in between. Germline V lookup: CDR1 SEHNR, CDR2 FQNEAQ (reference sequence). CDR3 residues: CASSLADSGESETQYF. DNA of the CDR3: TGTGCCAGCAGCTTAGCCGACTCGGGGGAGTCGGAGACCCAGTACTTC.

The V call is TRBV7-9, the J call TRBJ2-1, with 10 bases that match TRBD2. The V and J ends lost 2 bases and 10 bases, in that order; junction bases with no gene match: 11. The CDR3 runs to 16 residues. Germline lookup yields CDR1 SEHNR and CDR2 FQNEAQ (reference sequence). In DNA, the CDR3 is TGTGCCAGCAGCTTAAGTGGTACTAGCGGGGACCGGGAGCAGTTCTTC. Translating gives CASSLSGTSGDREQFF.

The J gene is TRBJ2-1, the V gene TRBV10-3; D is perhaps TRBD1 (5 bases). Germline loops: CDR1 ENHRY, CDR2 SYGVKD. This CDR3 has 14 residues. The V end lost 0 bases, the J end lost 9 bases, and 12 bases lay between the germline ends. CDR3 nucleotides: TGTGCCATCAGTGAGTCTGACAGCTACGCTGAGCAGTTCTTC. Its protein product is CAISESDSYAEQFF.

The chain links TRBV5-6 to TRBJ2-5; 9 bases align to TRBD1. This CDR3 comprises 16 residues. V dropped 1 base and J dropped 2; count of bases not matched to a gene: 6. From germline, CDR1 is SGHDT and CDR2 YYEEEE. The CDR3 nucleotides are TGTGCCAGCAGCTTGCTCCTCGGGACAGGGCAAGAGACCCAGTACTTC. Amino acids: CASSLLLGTGQETQYF. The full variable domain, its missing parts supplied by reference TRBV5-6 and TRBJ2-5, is DAGVTQSPTHLIKTRGQQVTLRCSPKSGHDTVSWYQQALGQGPQFIFQYYEEEERQRGNFPDRFSGHQFPNYSSELNVNALLLGDSALYLCASSLLLGTGQETQYFGPGTRLLVL.

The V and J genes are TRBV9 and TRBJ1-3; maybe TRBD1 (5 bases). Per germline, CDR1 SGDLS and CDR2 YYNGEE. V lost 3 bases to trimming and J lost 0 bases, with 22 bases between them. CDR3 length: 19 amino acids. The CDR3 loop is CASSAQTPGPIDSGNTIYF. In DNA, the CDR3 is TGTGCCAGCAGCGCCCAAACACCGGGACCTATCGACTCTGGAAACACCATATATTTT.

The CDR3 protein is CASSATLAGGADTQYF. CDR3 DNA: TGTGCCAGCAGCGCCACCCTAGCGGGAGGGGCAGATACGCAGTATTTT. The V and J genes are TRBV9 and TRBJ2-3, with 12 bases fitting TRBD2. CDR3 length: 16 amino acids. From germline, CDR1 is SGDLS and CDR2 YYNGEE. The junction had 6 bases not matched to a gene; V was cut back by 3 bases and J by 4 bases.

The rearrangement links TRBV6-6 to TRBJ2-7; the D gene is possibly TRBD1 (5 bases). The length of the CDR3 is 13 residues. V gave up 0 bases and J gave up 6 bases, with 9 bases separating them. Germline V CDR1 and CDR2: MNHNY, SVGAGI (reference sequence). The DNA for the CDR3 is TGTGCCAGCAGTTACTCGACAGAATTCGAGCAGTACTTC. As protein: CASSYSTEFEQYF.

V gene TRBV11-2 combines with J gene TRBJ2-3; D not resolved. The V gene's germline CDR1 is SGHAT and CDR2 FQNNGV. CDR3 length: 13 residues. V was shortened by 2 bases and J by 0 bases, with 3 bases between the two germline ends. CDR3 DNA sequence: TGTGCCAGCAGCTTACACAGCACAGATACGCAGTATTTT. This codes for CASSLHSTDTQYF.

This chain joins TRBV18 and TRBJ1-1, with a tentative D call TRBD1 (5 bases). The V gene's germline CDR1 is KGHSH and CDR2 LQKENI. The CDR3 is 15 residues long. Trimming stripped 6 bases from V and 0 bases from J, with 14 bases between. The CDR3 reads CASSPSQGLNTEAFF. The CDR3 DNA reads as TGTGCCAGCTCCCCTAGTCAGGGCCTGAACACTGAAGCTTTCTTT.

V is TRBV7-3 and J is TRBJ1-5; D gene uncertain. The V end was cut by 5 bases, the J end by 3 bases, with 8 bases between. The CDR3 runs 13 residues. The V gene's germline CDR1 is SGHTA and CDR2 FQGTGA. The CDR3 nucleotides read TGTGCCAGCAGCGTCGACCTCAATCAGCCCCAGCATTTT. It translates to CASSVDLNQPQHF. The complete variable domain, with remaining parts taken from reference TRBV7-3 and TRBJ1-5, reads GAGVSQTPSNKVTEKGKYVELRCDPISGHTALYWYRQSLGQGPEFLIYFQGTGAADDSGLPNDRFFAVRPEGSVSTLKIQRTERGDSAVYLCASSVDLNQPQHFGDGTRLSIL.

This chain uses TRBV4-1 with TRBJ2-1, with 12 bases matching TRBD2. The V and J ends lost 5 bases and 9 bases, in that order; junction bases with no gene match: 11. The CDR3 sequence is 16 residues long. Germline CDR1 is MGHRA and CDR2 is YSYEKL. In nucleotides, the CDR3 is TGCGCCAGCAGCTATGCGACTAGCGGGAGAGTTCGTGAGCAGTTCTTC. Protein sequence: CASSYATSGRVREQFF.

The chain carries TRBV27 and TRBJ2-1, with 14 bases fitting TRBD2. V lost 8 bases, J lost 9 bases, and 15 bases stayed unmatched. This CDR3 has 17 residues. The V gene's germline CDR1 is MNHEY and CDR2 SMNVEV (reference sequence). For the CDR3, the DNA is TGTGCCAGCGCTGGTGGCATGACTAGCGGGAGGGCCCGTGAGCAGTTCTTC. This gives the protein CASAGGMTSGRAREQFF.

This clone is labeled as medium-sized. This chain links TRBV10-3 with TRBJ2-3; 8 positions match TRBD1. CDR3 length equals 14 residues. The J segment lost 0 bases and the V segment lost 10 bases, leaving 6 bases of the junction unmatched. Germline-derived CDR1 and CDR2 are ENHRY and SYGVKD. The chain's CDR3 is CASQTGGSTDTQYF. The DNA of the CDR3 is TGTGCCAGCCAAACAGGGGGTAGCACAGATACGCAGTATTTT.

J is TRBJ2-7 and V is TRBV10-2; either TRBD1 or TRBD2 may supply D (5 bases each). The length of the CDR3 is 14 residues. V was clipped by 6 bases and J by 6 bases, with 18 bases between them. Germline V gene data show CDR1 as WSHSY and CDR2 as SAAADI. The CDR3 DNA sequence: TGCGCCAGCAGGGCAAACTTAAGGGGAGCCGAGCAGTACTTC. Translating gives CASRANLRGAEQYF.

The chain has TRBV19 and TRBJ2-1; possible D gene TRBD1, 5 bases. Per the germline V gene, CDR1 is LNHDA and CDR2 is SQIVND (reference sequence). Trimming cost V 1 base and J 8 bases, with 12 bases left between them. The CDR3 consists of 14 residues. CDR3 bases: TGTGCCAGTAGTATAGTAAGGGGTACTGATGAGCAGTTCTTC. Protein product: CASSIVRGTDEQFF. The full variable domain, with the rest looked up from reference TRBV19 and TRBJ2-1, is DGGITQSPKYLFRKEGQNVTLSCEQNLNHDAMYWYRQDPGQGLRLIYYSQIVNDFQKGDIAEGYSVSREKKESFPLTVTSAQKNPTAFYLCASSIVRGTDEQFFGPGTRLTVL.

DNA of the CDR3: TGCGCCAGCAGCCAAACGGGACTGGGCGATGGCTACACCTTC. It encodes CASSQTGLGDGYTF. The J gene is TRBJ1-2, the V gene TRBV4-1; D is possibly TRBD1 (5 bases). V was clipped by 2 bases and J by 6 bases, with 13 bases between them. CDR3 length: 14 amino acids. The germline V gene has CDR1 MGHRA and CDR2 YSYEKL.

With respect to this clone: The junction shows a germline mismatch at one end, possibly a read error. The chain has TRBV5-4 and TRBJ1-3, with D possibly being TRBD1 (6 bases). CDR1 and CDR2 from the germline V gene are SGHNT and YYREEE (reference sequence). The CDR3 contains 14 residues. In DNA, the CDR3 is TGCGCCAGCAGCCAAGGGGGGGCTGGAAACACCATATATTTT. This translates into CASSQGGAGNTIYF.

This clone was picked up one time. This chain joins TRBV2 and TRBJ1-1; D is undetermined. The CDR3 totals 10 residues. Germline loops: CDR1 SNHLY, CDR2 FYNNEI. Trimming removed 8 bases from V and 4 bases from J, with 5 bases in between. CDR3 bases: TGTGCCAGCGGGGTCACTGAAGCTTTCTTT. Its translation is CASGVTEAFF. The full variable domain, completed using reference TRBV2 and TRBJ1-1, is EPEVTQTPSHQVTQMGQEVILRCVPISNHLYFYWYRQILGQKVEFLVSFYNNEISEKSEIFDDQFSVERPDGSNFTLKIRSTKLEDSAMYFCASGVTEAFFGQGTRLTVV.

CDR3 sequence: CASSQGGTEAFF. The CDR3 coding sequence is TGTGCCAGCAGCCAGGGGGGCACTGAAGCTTTCTTT. This rearrangement joins TRBV5-6 to TRBJ1-1, with 7 bases matching TRBD1. Per the germline V gene, CDR1 is SGHDT and CDR2 is YYEEEE. The CDR3 runs to 12 residues. The V segment lost 4 bases and the J segment 4 bases; nucleotides outside the gene matches: 1.

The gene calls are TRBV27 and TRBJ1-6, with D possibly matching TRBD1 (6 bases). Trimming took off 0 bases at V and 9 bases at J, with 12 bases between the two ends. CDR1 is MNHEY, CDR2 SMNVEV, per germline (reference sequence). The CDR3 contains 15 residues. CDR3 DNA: TGTGCCAGCAGTTTATCAGGGCAGGGGTCTTCACCCCTCCACTTT. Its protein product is CASSLSGQGSSPLHF.